One sample yielded the 31 T cell receptor beta chains listed below, sequenced in a study of T cells in localized non-small cell lung cancer. This table comes from immunoSEQ multiplex PCR, and its TCRdb copy is limited to in-frame clones, with some not included. This sample has tens of thousands of clones; 87% occur once, and the top ten carry roughly 17%. The sequencing used peripheral blood mononuclear cells, collected before any cancer treatment. These receptors came from a man between 35 and 75 years old with stage III lung adenocarcinoma.

This rearrangement joins TRBV7-3 to TRBJ2-6, with 8 nucleotides matching TRBD1. The V gene's germline CDR1 is SGHTA and CDR2 FQGTGA. The V gene end was trimmed by 5 bases and the J gene end by 2 bases; junction bases not matched to a gene: 8. This CDR3 has 17 residues. The CDR3 sequence is CASSPTGGLPGANVLTF. The DNA of the CDR3 is TGTGCCAGCAGCCCCACAGGGGGTCTGCCTGGGGCCAACGTCCTGACTTTC.

The chain links TRBV7-6 to TRBJ1-1, with unresolved D. CDR3 length: 18 residues. Germline assignment: CDR1 SGHVS and CDR2 FNYEAQ. Trimming took 2 bases from V and 5 from J, leaving 24 bases between them. The CDR3 DNA reads TGTGCCAGCAGCTTAAAGGAGGCCGGTAGTAATAGGCGGACTGAAGCTTTCTTT. Translating it yields CASSLKEAGSNRRTEAFF.

This clone came up once. The rearrangement uses TRBV5-6 and TRBJ2-2; 7 bases match TRBD2. Germline V gene sequence: CDR1 SGHDT, CDR2 YYEEEE. This CDR3 has 16 amino acids. V was pared by 0 bases and J by 5 bases, with 7 bases of the junction left unmatched. The CDR3 loop is CASSLGSSGRTGELFF. The CDR3 bases are TGTGCCAGCAGCTTGGGGTCTAGCGGTAGGACCGGGGAGCTGTTTTTT.

The chain has TRBV10-2 and TRBJ2-1, with TRBD2 matching over 8 bases. This CDR3 has 12 residues. V lost 6 bases, J lost 6 bases, and 1 base stayed unmatched. In germline, CDR1 is WSHSY, CDR2 SAAADI. The CDR3 loop reads CASRGTSNEQFF. The CDR3 DNA is TGCGCCAGCAGGGGGACTAGCAATGAGCAGTTCTTC.

CDR3 protein: CASSDQTGADTQYF. In nucleotides, the CDR3 is TGTGCCAGCAGTGACCAGACAGGGGCAGATACGCAGTATTTT. The chain recombines TRBV6-1 with TRBJ2-3; 8 nucleotides line up with TRBD1. In germline, CDR1 is MNHNS, CDR2 SASEGT. The V and J ends lost 3 bases and 4 bases, in that order; junction bases with no gene match: 3. This CDR3 is 14 amino acids long.

This chain links TRBV30 with TRBJ2-5, with D unresolved. The CDR3 spans 13 residues. V lost 0 bases and J 5 bases, leaving 10 bases between the germline ends. Germline V gene lookup returns CDR1 GTSNPN and CDR2 SVGIG (reference sequence). CDR3 residues: CAWSVARRETQYF. CDR3 nucleotide sequence: TGTGCCTGGAGTGTCGCTCGGCGGGAGACCCAGTACTTC.

This chain joins TRBV5-6 and TRBJ1-2, with TRBD1 identical over 7 bases. From germline, CDR1 is SGHDT and CDR2 YYEEEE. The CDR3 loop spans 15 amino acids. V shed 0 bases, J shed 7 bases, and the junction held 9 bases outside the gene matches. The CDR3 sequence: CASSLALTGMSGYTF. For the CDR3, the DNA is TGTGCCAGCAGCTTGGCCCTGACAGGGATGAGTGGCTACACCTTC.

This clone has a handful of counts. The rearrangement joins TRBV7-8 to TRBJ1-4; 8 bases agree with TRBD1. V lost 5 bases and J lost 5; bases outside the gene matches: 7. This CDR3 is 15 amino acids long. Germline V gives CDR1 SGHVS, CDR2 FQNEAQ. Here the CDR3 DNA reads TGTGCCAGCAGCAAAAACAGGGGGAAGAATGAAAAACTGTTTTTT. Amino acids: CASSKNRGKNEKLFF. The variable domain in full, with the rest retrieved from reference TRBV7-8 and TRBJ1-4, is GAGVSQSPRYKVAKRGQDVALRCDPISGHVSLFWYQQALGQGPEFLTYFQNEAQLDKSGLPSDRFFAERPEGSVSTLKIQRTQQEDSAVYLCASSKNRGKNEKLFFGSGTQLSVL.

This clone came up once. This chain uses TRBV18 with TRBJ2-3; D ambiguous. Trimming shortened V by 0 bases and J by 3 bases, and 4 bases separated the two germline ends. The CDR3 covers 13 residues. Germline CDR1 and CDR2: KGHSH and LQKENI. The CDR3 spells CASSPPITDTQYF. The CDR3 DNA is TGTGCCAGCTCACCACCTATAACAGATACGCAGTATTTT.

This clone is a singleton in its sample. This sequence joins TRBV27 and TRBJ2-4; possibly TRBD2 for D (6 bases). This CDR3 contains 13 residues. Germline V gene data show CDR1 as MNHEY and CDR2 as SMNVEV (reference sequence). The ends were cut back, 6 bases at V and 5 bases at J, with 11 bases in the middle. In DNA, the CDR3 is TGTGCCAGCAGGCTTAGCGGAGAAAACATTCAGTACTTC. It yields the protein CASRLSGENIQYF.

The CDR3 DNA reads TGCGCCAGCAGCCCCGGGCCCGGAGACGAAAAACTGTTTTTT. Translated, it gives CASSPGPGDEKLFF. V gene TRBV4-3 combines with J gene TRBJ1-4; D call uncertain. Germline CDR1 is LGHNA and CDR2 is YSLEER. The length of the CDR3 is 14 residues. V lost 4 bases, J lost 8 bases, and 14 bases lay in between.

The chain combines TRBV6-5 with TRBJ1-1; D is perhaps TRBD1 (5 bases). The CDR3 totals 15 residues. The germline V and J ends were trimmed by 2 bases and 4 bases, with 14 bases remaining between them. The V gene's germline CDR1 is MNHEY and CDR2 SVGAGI. Here the CDR3 DNA reads TGTGCCAGCAGTTACAAATTGTCCGGGGGCACTGAAGCTTTCTTT. Its protein is CASSYKLSGGTEAFF.

The chain links TRBV28 to TRBJ2-1; 13 bases align to TRBD2. The CDR3 is 16 residues long. Trimming at V came to 7 bases and at J to 2 bases, leaving 5 bases not matched to a gene. The germline V gene encodes CDR1 MDHEN and CDR2 SYDVKM. CDR3 nucleotides: TGTGCCAGCATCACCACTAGCGGGGGGGCCTACAATGAGCAGTTCTTC. Translating it yields CASITTSGGAYNEQFF. Supplemented by reference TRBV28 and TRBJ2-1, the full variable domain reads DVKVTQSSRYLVKRTGEKVFLECVQDMDHENMFWYRQDPGLGLRLIYFSYDVKMKEKGDIPEGYSVSREKKERFSLILESASTNQTSMYLCASITTSGGAYNEQFFGPGTRLTVL.

The chain recombines TRBV11-1 with TRBJ1-1; no clear D. The CDR3 extends over 13 amino acids. Deletions cut 2 bases from V and 1 base from J, with 5 bases between. Per the germline V gene, CDR1 is SGHAT and CDR2 is FQDESV (reference sequence). CDR3 region: CASSLQANTEAFF. The CDR3, as DNA: TGTGCCAGCAGCTTACAGGCGAACACTGAAGCTTTCTTT.

This clone is a singleton in its sample. The rearrangement uses TRBV19 and TRBJ1-1, with D possibly being TRBD1 (5 bases). Between the trimmed V and J ends, which lost 3 bases and 5 bases, there was a span of 10 bases. Germline CDR1 LNHDA, CDR2 SQIVND (reference sequence). This CDR3 comprises 13 residues. The CDR3 nucleotides read TGTGCCAGTAGTATGCGGGGGTTGACTGAAGCTTTCTTT. Its protein product is CASSMRGLTEAFF.

This chain connects TRBV5-6 to TRBJ1-6; D gene uncertain. CDR3 length equals 16 residues. The V end was cut by 0 bases, the J end by 3 bases, with 10 bases between. CDR1 and CDR2 (germline): SGHDT, YYEEEE. The CDR3 sequence: CASSLAGDIYNSPLHF. The CDR3 bases are TGTGCCAGCAGCTTGGCCGGTGACATCTATAATTCACCCCTCCACTTT. Full variable domain (missing parts from reference TRBV5-6 and TRBJ1-6): DAGVTQSPTHLIKTRGQQVTLRCSPKSGHDTVSWYQQALGQGPQFIFQYYEEEERQRGNFPDRFSGHQFPNYSSELNVNALLLGDSALYLCASSLAGDIYNSPLHFGNGTRLTVT.

This chain joins TRBV7-9 and TRBJ2-2; D not resolved. The CDR3 covers 13 residues. The germline V and J ends were trimmed by 3 bases and 7 bases, with 9 bases remaining between them. Germline CDR1 and CDR2: SEHNR and FQNEAQ (reference sequence). The CDR3 DNA is TGTGCCAGCAGCTTCTATTCTCGCGGGGAGCTGTTTTTT. Translating it yields CASSFYSRGELFF.

CDR3 sequence (DNA): TGTGCCAGCAGTCTCAACGGGGGGGCCGGGGAGCTGTTTTTT. It translates to CASSLNGGAGELFF. V usage is TRBV2 and J usage is TRBJ2-2, with 8 positions matching TRBD2. This CDR3 comprises 14 residues. Germline CDR1 is SNHLY and CDR2 is FYNNEI. V lost 5 bases, J lost 6 bases, and 5 bases stayed unmatched.

The CDR3 here is CAISESVTVGYEQYF. CDR3 nucleotides: TGTGCCATCAGTGAGTCTGTCACAGTGGGCTACGAGCAGTACTTC. The chain employs TRBV10-3 and TRBJ2-7; no definite D call. V lost 0 bases and J lost 3, with 12 bases in between. The CDR3 spans 15 residues. CDR1 ENHRY and CDR2 SYGVKD come from the germline V gene.

This chain links TRBV7-3 with TRBJ2-3; D gene ambiguous. This CDR3 is built from 13 residues. Germline values: CDR1 SGHTA, CDR2 FQGTGA. V was cut by 3 bases and J by 1 base, with 5 bases left in between. CDR3 bases: TGTGCCAGCAGCTTGCGACGCACAGATACGCAGTATTTT. The encoded protein is CASSLRRTDTQYF.

The CDR3 DNA reads as TGTGCCAGCAGCTTAGCGAGCGGTCCCTACAATGAGCAGTTCTTC. It codes for CASSLASGPYNEQFF. The chain is built from TRBV11-3 and TRBJ2-1, with a tentative D call TRBD2 (5 bases). Germline assignment: CDR1 SGHNT and CDR2 YENEEA. Trimming removed 1 base at V and 2 bases at J, with 9 bases between. The CDR3 sequence is 15 residues long.

V usage is TRBV7-2 and J usage is TRBJ1-4; D is undetermined. CDR3 length: 13 residues. The germline gives CDR1 SGHTA, CDR2 FQGNSA. V gave up 0 bases and J gave up 7 bases, with 6 bases separating them. The CDR3 reads CASSLALREKLFF. The CDR3 DNA follows: TGTGCCAGCAGCTTAGCGTTGCGTGAAAAACTGTTTTTT.

This clone was seen more than once but under ten times. The chain has TRBV15 and TRBJ1-2; D not resolved. The CDR3 is 12 amino acids. Trimming removed 0 bases from V and 10 bases from J, with 9 bases in between. Germline CDR1 LNHNV, CDR2 YYDKDF (reference sequence). The CDR3 nucleotides are TGTGCCACCAGCAGAGATCGGATAGACTACACCTTC. Protein sequence: CATSRDRIDYTF.

The V gene is TRBV11-3, the J gene TRBJ2-1; weak D call: TRBD1 (6 bases). Germline V lookup: CDR1 SGHNT, CDR2 YENEEA. With 3 bases removed from V and 6 bases from J, the gap between germline ends came to 9 bases. The CDR3 spans 13 residues. The CDR3 loop reads CASSLDSLNEQFF. The CDR3 coding sequence is TGTGCCAGCAGCTTGGACAGCCTCAATGAGCAGTTCTTC. Looking up the rest from reference TRBV11-3 and TRBJ2-1 gives the full variable domain: EAGVVQSPRYKIIEKKQPVAFWCNPISGHNTLYWYLQNLGQGPELLIRYENEEAVDDSQLPKDRFSAERLKGVDSTLKIQPAELGDSAVYLCASSLDSLNEQFFGPGTRLTVL.

This clone was recorded only once. This chain links TRBV19 with TRBJ1-5, with D tentatively TRBD1 (6 bases). Deletions cut 6 bases from V and 4 bases from J, with 7 bases between. CDR3 length: 12 residues. Looked up from germline, CDR1 is LNHDA and CDR2 is SQIVND (reference sequence). This CDR3 is CASRTGNQPQHF. In DNA form, the CDR3 reads TGTGCCAGTAGAACAGGGAATCAGCCCCAGCATTTT.

The chain links TRBV12-5 to TRBJ2-7; 9 bases are shared with TRBD2. Germline lookup yields CDR1 LGHNT and CDR2 FRNRAP. This CDR3 has 17 amino acids. V lost 3 bases, J lost 1 base, and 10 bases stayed unmatched. The CDR3 sequence is CASGFSGGSGGSYEQYF. The CDR3 nucleotides are TGTGCTAGTGGTTTCTCCGGCGGTAGCGGGGGATCCTACGAGCAGTACTTC.

This clone was seen a single time. The chain links TRBV5-5 to TRBJ1-2, with 7 bases identical to TRBD1. The CDR3 covers 14 residues. The germline V gene has CDR1 SGHKS and CDR2 YYEKEE (reference sequence). V dropped 2 bases and J dropped 7; count of bases not matched to a gene: 8. CDR3 DNA: TGTGCCAGCAGCTTACTTACGACAGGGTCTGGCTACACCTTC. This codes for CASSLLTTGSGYTF.

The chain combines TRBV7-6 with TRBJ1-2; unclear D gene. The CDR3 is 13 residues long. V dropped 9 bases and J dropped 0 bases, with 11 bases sitting between them. CDR1 and CDR2 from the germline V gene are SGHVS and FNYEAQ. The CDR3 here is CASTPGPNYGYTF. CDR3 nucleotides: TGTGCCAGTACCCCTGGTCCTAACTATGGCTACACCTTC. The complete variable domain, with remaining parts taken from reference TRBV7-6 and TRBJ1-2, reads GAGVSQSPRYKVTKRGQDVALRCDPISGHVSLYWYRQALGQGPEFLTYFNYEAQQDKSGLPNDRFSAERPEGSISTLTIQRTEQRDSAMYRCASTPGPNYGYTFGSGTRLTVV.

The rearrangement uses TRBV7-2 and TRBJ1-5; D gene uncertain. Germline V lookup: CDR1 SGHTA, CDR2 FQGNSA. The V gene lost 2 bases and the J gene lost 7 bases, with 12 bases spanning the gap. This CDR3 is 14 amino acids long. The CDR3 here is CASSLSIGGQPQHF. CDR3 nucleotides: TGTGCCAGCAGCTTATCCATCGGAGGGCAGCCCCAGCATTTT.

This chain joins TRBV5-5 and TRBJ2-6, with D possibly TRBD1 on 6 matching bases. The CDR3 has 14 amino acids. CDR1 SGHKS and CDR2 YYEKEE come from the germline V gene (reference sequence). V was pared by 9 bases and J by 0 bases, with 10 bases between. CDR3 region: CATNRASGANVLTF. In DNA, the CDR3 is TGTGCCACCAACAGGGCCTCTGGGGCCAACGTCCTGACTTTC. Together with reference TRBV5-5 and TRBJ2-6, the CDR3 gives the full variable domain: DAGVTQSPTHLIKTRGQQVTLRCSPISGHKSVSWYQQVLGQGPQFIFQYYEKEERGRGNFPDRFSARQFPNYSSELNVNALLLGDSALYLCATNRASGANVLTFGAGSRLTVL.

The J gene is TRBJ1-1, the V gene TRBV28; tentatively, D is TRBD1 (5 bases). Germline values: CDR1 MDHEN, CDR2 SYDVKM. This CDR3 is 15 amino acids long. V shed 6 bases and J shed 1 base, with 15 bases lying between them. CDR3 DNA sequence: TGTGCCAGCAGAAACTCAGGGCCCACGAACACTGAAGCTTTCTTT. It encodes CASRNSGPTNTEAFF.